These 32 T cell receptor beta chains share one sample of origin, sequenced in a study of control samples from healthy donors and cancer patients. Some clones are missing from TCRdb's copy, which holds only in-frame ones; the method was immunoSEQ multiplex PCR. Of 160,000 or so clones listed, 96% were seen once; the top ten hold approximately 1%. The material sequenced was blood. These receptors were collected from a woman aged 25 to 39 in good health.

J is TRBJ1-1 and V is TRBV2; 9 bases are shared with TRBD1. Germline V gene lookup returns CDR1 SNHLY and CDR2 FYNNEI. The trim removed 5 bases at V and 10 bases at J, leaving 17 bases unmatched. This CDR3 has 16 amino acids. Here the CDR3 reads CASSSPGQGPRGGAFF. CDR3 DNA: TGTGCCAGCAGTTCCCCGGGACAGGGACCTCGAGGAGGAGCTTTCTTT.

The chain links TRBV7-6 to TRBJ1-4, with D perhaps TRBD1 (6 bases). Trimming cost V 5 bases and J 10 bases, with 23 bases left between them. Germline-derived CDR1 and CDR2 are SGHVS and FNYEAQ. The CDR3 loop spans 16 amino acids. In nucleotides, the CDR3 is TGTGCCAGCAGCGCCGTTTTGGGGGGGCGACTTGGAAAACTGTTTTTT. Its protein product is CASSAVLGGRLGKLFF. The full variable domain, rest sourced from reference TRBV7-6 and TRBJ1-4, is GAGVSQSPRYKVTKRGQDVALRCDPISGHVSLYWYRQALGQGPEFLTYFNYEAQQDKSGLPNDRFSAERPEGSISTLTIQRTEQRDSAMYRCASSAVLGGRLGKLFFGSGTQLSVL.

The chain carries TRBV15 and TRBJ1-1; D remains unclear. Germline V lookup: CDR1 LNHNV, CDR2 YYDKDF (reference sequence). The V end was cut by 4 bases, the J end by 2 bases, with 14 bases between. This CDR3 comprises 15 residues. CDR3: CATSIMGMGNTEAFF. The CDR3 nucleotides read TGTGCCACCAGCATAATGGGGATGGGAAACACTGAAGCTTTCTTT.

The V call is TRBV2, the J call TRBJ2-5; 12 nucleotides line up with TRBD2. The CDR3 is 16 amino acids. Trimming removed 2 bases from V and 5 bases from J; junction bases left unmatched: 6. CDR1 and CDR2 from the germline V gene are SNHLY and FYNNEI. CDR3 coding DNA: TGTGCCAGCAGTGAACGGTCTAGCGGGGGGGCGGAGACCCAGTACTTC. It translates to CASSERSSGGAETQYF.

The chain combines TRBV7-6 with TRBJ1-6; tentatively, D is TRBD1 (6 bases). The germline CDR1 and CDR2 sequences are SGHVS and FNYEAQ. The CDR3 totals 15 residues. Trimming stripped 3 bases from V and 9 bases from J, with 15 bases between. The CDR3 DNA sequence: TGTGCCAGCAGCTTCTCTCCAGGGACAAGTTCACCCCTCCACTTT. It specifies CASSFSPGTSSPLHF.

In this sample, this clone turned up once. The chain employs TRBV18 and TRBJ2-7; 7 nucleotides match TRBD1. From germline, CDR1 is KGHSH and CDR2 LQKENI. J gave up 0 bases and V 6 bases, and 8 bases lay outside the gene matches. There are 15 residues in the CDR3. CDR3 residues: CASSPGQATSYEQYF. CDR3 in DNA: TGTGCCAGCTCCCCAGGACAGGCTACCTCCTACGAGCAGTACTTC.

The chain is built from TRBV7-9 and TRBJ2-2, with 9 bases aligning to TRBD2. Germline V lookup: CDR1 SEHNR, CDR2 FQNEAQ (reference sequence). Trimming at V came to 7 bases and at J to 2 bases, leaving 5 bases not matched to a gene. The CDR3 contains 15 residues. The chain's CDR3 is CASMAGGPNTGELFF. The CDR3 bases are TGTGCCAGCATGGCGGGAGGGCCCAACACCGGGGAGCTGTTTTTT. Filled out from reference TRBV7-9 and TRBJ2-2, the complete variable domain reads DTGVSQNPRHKITKRGQNVTFRCDPISEHNRLYWYRQTLGQGPEFLTYFQNEAQLEKSRLLSDRFSAERPKGSFSTLEIQRTEQGDSAMYLCASMAGGPNTGELFFGEGSRLTVL.

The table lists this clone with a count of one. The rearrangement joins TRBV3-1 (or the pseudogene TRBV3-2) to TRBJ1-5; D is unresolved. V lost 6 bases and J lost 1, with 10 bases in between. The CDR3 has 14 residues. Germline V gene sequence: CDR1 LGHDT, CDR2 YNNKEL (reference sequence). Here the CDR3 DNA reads TGTGCCAGCAGTTCCCGACTAAGCAATCAGCCCCAGCATTTT. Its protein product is CASSSRLSNQPQHF.

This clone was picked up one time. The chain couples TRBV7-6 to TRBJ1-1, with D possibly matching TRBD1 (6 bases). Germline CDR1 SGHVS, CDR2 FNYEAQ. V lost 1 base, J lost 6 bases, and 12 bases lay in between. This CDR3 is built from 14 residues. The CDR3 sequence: CASSLGSGGAEAFF. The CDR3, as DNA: TGTGCCAGCAGCTTAGGTTCGGGGGGCGCTGAAGCTTTCTTT.

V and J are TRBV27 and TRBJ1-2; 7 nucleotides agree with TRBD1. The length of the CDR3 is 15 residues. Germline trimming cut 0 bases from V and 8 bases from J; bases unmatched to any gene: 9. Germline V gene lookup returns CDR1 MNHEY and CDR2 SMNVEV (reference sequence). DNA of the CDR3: TGTGCCAGCAGTTTATCCGGTGGCAGGGGGGGAGGCTACACCTTC. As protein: CASSLSGGRGGGYTF.

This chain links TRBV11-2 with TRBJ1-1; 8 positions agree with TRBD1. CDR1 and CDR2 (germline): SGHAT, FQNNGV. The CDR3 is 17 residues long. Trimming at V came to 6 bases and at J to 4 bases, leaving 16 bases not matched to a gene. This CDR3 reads CASSPGAGGLLFTEAFF. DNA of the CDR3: TGTGCCAGCAGTCCAGGGGCAGGGGGCCTCTTATTCACTGAAGCTTTCTTT.

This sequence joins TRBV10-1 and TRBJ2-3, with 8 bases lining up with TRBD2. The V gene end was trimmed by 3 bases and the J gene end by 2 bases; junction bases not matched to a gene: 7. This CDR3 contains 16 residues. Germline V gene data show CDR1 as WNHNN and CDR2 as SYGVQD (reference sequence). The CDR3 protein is CASSDISGRDTDTQYF. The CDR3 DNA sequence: TGCGCCAGCAGTGATATCAGCGGGAGAGACACAGATACGCAGTATTTT.

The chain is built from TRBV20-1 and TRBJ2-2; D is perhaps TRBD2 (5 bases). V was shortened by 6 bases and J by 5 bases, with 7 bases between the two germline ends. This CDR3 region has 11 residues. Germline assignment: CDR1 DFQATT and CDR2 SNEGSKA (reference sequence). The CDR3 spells CSAEETGELFF. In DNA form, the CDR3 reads TGCAGTGCGGAGGAGACCGGGGAGCTGTTTTTT.

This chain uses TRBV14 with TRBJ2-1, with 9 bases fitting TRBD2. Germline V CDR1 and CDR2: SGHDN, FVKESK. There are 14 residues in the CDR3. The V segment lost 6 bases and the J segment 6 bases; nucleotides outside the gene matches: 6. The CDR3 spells CASRSSGGRNEQFF. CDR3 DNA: TGTGCCAGCAGGTCCAGCGGGGGGCGCAATGAGCAGTTCTTC.

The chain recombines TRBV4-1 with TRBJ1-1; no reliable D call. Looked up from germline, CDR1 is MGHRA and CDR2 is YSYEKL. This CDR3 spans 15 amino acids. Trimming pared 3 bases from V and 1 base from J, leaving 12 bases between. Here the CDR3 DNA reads TGCGCCAGCAGCCAGTACACTCCAAGGAACACTGAAGCTTTCTTT. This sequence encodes CASSQYTPRNTEAFF.

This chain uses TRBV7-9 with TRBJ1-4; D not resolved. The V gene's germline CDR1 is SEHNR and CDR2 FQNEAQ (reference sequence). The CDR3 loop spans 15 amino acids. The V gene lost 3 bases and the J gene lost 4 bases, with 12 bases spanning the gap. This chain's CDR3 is CASSFREPFNEKLFF. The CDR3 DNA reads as TGTGCCAGCAGCTTTAGAGAACCCTTTAATGAAAAACTGTTTTTT. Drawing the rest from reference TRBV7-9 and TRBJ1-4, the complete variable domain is DTGVSQNPRHKITKRGQNVTFRCDPISEHNRLYWYRQTLGQGPEFLTYFQNEAQLEKSRLLSDRFSAERPKGSFSTLEIQRTEQGDSAMYLCASSFREPFNEKLFFGSGTQLSVL.

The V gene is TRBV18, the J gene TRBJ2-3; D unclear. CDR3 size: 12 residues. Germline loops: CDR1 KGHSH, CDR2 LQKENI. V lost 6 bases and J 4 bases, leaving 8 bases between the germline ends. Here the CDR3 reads CASSQFSDTQYF. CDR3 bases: TGTGCCAGCTCCCAGTTTTCAGATACGCAGTATTTT.

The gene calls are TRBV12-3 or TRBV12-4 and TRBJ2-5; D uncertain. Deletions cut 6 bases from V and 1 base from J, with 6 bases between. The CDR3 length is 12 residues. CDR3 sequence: CASSRGQETQYF. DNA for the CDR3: TGTGCCAGCAGCCGAGGCCAAGAGACCCAGTACTTC.

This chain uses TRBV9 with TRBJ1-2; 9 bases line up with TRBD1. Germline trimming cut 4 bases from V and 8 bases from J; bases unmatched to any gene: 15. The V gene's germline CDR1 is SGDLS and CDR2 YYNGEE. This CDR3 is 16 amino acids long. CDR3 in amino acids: CASSPRMDRGAAGYTF. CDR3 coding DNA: TGTGCCAGCAGCCCGCGAATGGACAGGGGAGCAGCCGGCTACACCTTC.

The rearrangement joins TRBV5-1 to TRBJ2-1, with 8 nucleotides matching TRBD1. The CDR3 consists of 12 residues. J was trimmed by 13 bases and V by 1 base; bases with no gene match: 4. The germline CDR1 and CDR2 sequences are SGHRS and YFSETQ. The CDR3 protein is CASSLNDRGQFF. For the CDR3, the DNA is TGCGCCAGCAGCTTGAATGACAGGGGACAGTTCTTC.

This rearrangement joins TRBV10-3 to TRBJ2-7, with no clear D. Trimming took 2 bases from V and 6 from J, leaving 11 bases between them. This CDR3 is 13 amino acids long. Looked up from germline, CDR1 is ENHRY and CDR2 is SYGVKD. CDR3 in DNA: TGTGCCATCAGTGAGGTACCGATGGGCGAGCAGTACTTC. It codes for CAISEVPMGEQYF.

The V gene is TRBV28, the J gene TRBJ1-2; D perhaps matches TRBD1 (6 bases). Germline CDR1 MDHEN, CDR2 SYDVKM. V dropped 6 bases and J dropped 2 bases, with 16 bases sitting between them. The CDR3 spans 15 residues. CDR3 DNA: TGTGCCAGCAGCCCCCCAGGGACACAGAACTATGGCTACACCTTC. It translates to CASSPPGTQNYGYTF.

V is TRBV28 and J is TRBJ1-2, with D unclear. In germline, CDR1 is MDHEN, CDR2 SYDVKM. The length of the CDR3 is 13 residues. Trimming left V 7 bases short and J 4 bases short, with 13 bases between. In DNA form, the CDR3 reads TGTGCCAGCACCAAGGAGGTTGGCTATGGCTACACCTTC. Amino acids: CASTKEVGYGYTF.

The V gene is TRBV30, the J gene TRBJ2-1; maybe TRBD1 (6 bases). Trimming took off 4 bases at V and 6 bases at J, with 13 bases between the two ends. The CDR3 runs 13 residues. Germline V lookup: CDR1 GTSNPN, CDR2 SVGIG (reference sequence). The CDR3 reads CAWNGDNANEQFF. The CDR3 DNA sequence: TGTGCCTGGAATGGGGACAACGCCAATGAGCAGTTCTTC.

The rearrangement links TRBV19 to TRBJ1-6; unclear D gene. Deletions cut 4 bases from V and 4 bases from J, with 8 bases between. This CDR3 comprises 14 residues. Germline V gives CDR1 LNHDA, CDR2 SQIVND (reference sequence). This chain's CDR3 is CASSRVGYNSPLHF. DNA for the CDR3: TGTGCCAGTAGTAGGGTAGGATATAATTCACCCCTCCACTTT.

For the CDR3, the DNA is TGTGCCAGCACAGATACAGGGGCACTGAACACTGAAGCTTTCTTT. This codes for CASTDTGALNTEAFF. V usage is TRBV3-1 (or the pseudogene TRBV3-2) and J usage is TRBJ1-1, with 7 bases aligning to TRBD1. V was pared by 7 bases and J by 0 bases, with 8 bases of the junction left unmatched. CDR3 length: 15 amino acids. The V gene's germline CDR1 is LGHDT and CDR2 YNNKEL (reference sequence).

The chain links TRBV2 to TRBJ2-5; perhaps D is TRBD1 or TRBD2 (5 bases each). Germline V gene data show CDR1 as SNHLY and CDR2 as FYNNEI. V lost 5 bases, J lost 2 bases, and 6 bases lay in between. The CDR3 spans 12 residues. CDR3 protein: CASSWGQETQYF. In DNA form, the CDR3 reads TGTGCCAGCAGTTGGGGGCAAGAGACCCAGTACTTC.

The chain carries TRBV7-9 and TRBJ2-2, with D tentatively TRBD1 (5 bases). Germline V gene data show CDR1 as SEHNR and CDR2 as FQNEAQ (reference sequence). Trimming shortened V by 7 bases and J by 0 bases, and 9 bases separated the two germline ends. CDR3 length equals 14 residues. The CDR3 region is CASTDSANTGELFF. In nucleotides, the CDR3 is TGTGCCAGCACTGACAGCGCGAACACCGGGGAGCTGTTTTTT.

The CDR3 sequence: CASSVGWGTQETQYF. CDR3 coding DNA: TGTGCCAGCAGCGTAGGTTGGGGCACTCAAGAGACCCAGTACTTC. The rearrangement links TRBV9 to TRBJ2-5; tentatively, D is TRBD1 (5 bases). Trimming removed 0 bases from V and 2 bases from J, with 11 bases in between. In germline, CDR1 is SGDLS, CDR2 YYNGEE. CDR3 length: 15 amino acids.

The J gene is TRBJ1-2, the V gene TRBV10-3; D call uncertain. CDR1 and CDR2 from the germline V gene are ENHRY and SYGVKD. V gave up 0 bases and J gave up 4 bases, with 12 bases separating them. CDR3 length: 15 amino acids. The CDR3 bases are TGTGCCATCAGTGAGTCGGGAACGATGGGCTATGGCTACACCTTC. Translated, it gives CAISESGTMGYGYTF.

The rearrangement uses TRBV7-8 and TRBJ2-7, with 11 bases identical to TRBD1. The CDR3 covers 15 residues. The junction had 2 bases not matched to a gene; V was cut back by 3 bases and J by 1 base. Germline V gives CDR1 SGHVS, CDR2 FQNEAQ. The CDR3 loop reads CASSFGQGASYEQYF. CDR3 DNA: TGTGCCAGCAGCTTCGGACAGGGGGCATCCTACGAGCAGTACTTC.

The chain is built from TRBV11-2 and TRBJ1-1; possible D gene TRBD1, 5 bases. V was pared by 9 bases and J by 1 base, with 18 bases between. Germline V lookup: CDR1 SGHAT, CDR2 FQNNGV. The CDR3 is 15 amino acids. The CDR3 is CASFRDASENTEAFF. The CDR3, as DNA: TGTGCCAGTTTCCGGGACGCGAGCGAGAACACTGAAGCTTTCTTT.